This is a list of T cell receptor beta chains from one sample in a study of response to subunit inactivated influenza vaccine. TCRdb processed the RT-PCR reads anew with MiXCR; each CDR3 protein has one entry. Among around 490,000 distinct CDR3 sequences listed, 6% to 9% were seen once. This material consisted of PBMCs from blood, taken less than 30 months after vaccination. The receptors derive from a man in his fifties or sixties who received an inactivated influenza vaccine. Each CDR3 is given with its conserved first and last residue. Fields, in order: clone size, V gene, D gene, J gene, CDR3 protein, CDR3 DNA. The D gene is left open where the match is weak. The size field is filled for only some rows; it gives once, few, many or a size class.

clone size: many
V gene: TRBV6-2/TRBV6-3
D gene: NA
J gene: TRBJ2-1
CDR3 protein: CASSPQLGNTEQFF
CDR3 DNA: TGTGCCAGCAGCCCCCAACTCGGAAATACTGAGCAGTTCTTC

clone size: many
V gene: TRBV7-8
D gene: NA
J gene: TRBJ2-5
CDR3 protein: CASSLGTGLETQYF
CDR3 DNA: TGTGCCAGCAGCTTAGGAACAGGGCTGGAGACCCAGTACTTC

clone size: many
V gene: TRBV12-3/TRBV12-4
D gene: TRBD1
J gene: TRBJ2-1
CDR3 protein: CASSPPGQGSHEQFF
CDR3 DNA: TGTGCCAGCAGTCCACCAGGACAGGGTTCTCATGAGCAGTTCTTC

clone size: few
V gene: TRBV7-2
D gene: NA
J gene: TRBJ2-5
CDR3 protein: CASSTELVETQYF
CDR3 DNA: TGTGCCAGCAGCACAGAGCTTGTGGAGACCCAGTACTTC

clone size: many
V gene: TRBV20-1
D gene: TRBD1
J gene: TRBJ1-1
CDR3 protein: CSARQGDTEAFF
CDR3 DNA: TGCAGTGCTAGGCAGGGGGACACTGAAGCTTTCTTT

clone size: NA
V gene: TRBV12-3/TRBV12-4
D gene: NA
J gene: TRBJ1-2
CDR3 protein: CASSSDGLYGYTF
CDR3 DNA: TGTGCCAGCAGTTCCGACGGCCTCTATGGCTACACCTTC

clone size: few
V gene: TRBV20-1
D gene: TRBD2
J gene: TRBJ2-3
CDR3 protein: CSADTLTSGRGIDTQYF
CDR3 DNA: TGCAGTGCTGATACGCTTACTAGCGGGAGGGGAATAGATACGCAGTATTTT

clone size: few
V gene: TRBV3-1
D gene: NA
J gene: TRBJ1-2
CDR3 protein: CASGYRGEDPYGYTF
CDR3 DNA: TGTGCCAGCGGCTACCGTGGGGAGGACCCCTATGGCTACACCTTC

clone size: NA
V gene: TRBV5-1
D gene: TRBD1
J gene: TRBJ2-2
CDR3 protein: CASSVRDRGPNTGELFF
CDR3 DNA: TGCGCCAGCAGCGTCCGGGACAGGGGGCCGAACACCGGGGAGCTGTTTTTT

clone size: NA
V gene: TRBV5-8
D gene: TRBD1
J gene: TRBJ2-7
CDR3 protein: CASKGQGGYEQYF
CDR3 DNA: TGTGCCAGCAAAGGACAGGGAGGCTACGAGCAGTACTTC

clone size: few
V gene: TRBV20-1
D gene: NA
J gene: TRBJ2-5
CDR3 protein: CSASGAGETQYF
CDR3 DNA: TGCAGTGCTTCCGGAGCTGGAGAGACCCAGTACTTC

clone size: many
V gene: TRBV2
D gene: NA
J gene: TRBJ2-4
CDR3 protein: CASSDNIQYF
CDR3 DNA: TGTGCCAGCAGTGACAACATTCAGTACTTC

clone size: many
V gene: TRBV20-1
D gene: NA
J gene: TRBJ2-5
CDR3 protein: CSALYPETNTQYF
CDR3 DNA: TGCAGTGCCTTATATCCTGAGACCAACACCCAGTACTTC

clone size: many
V gene: TRBV2
D gene: TRBD1
J gene: TRBJ2-7
CDR3 protein: CASSVQGARYEQYF
CDR3 DNA: TGTGCCAGCAGTGTACAGGGGGCAAGGTACGAGCAGTACTTC

clone size: few
V gene: TRBV5-1
D gene: NA
J gene: TRBJ2-1
CDR3 protein: CASSLGVAENNEQFF
CDR3 DNA: TGCGCCAGCAGCTTGGGGGTAGCGGAGAACAATGAGCAGTTCTTC

clone size: many
V gene: TRBV28
D gene: TRBD1
J gene: TRBJ2-2
CDR3 protein: CASSSRTGLDGELFF
CDR3 DNA: TGTGCCAGCAGTTCACGGACAGGGCTGGACGGGGAGCTGTTTTTT

clone size: NA
V gene: TRBV5-1
D gene: NA
J gene: TRBJ2-3
CDR3 protein: CASSIRTSTDTQYF
CDR3 DNA: TGCGCCAGCAGCATTCGGACGAGCACAGATACGCAGTATTTT

clone size: NA
V gene: TRBV11-2
D gene: NA
J gene: TRBJ2-5
CDR3 protein: CASSLDTGVGETQYF
CDR3 DNA: TGTGCCAGCAGCTTAGATACGGGCGTCGGGGAGACCCAGTACTTC

clone size: NA
V gene: TRBV6-6
D gene: NA
J gene: TRBJ1-2
CDR3 protein: CASNAAGYGYTF
CDR3 DNA: TGTGCCAGCAATGCCGCGGGGTACGGCTACACCTTC

clone size: NA
V gene: TRBV7-2
D gene: TRBD2
J gene: TRBJ2-5
CDR3 protein: CASSLGAGLRTKTQYF
CDR3 DNA: TGTGCCAGCAGCTTAGGAGCGGGGTTAAGAACAAAGACCCAGTACTTC

clone size: few
V gene: TRBV27
D gene: TRBD2
J gene: TRBJ2-7
CDR3 protein: CASRRGSGGPYEQYF
CDR3 DNA: TGTGCCAGCAGGAGGGGGAGCGGGGGACCCTACGAGCAGTACTTC

clone size: NA
V gene: TRBV4-1
D gene: NA
J gene: TRBJ2-5
CDR3 protein: CASSQDFASGAQYF
CDR3 DNA: TGCGCCAGCAGCCAAGACTTCGCCTCCGGGGCCCAGTACTTC

clone size: few
V gene: TRBV29-1
D gene: NA
J gene: TRBJ1-1
CDR3 protein: CSVEGRARNTEAFF
CDR3 DNA: TGCAGCGTTGAAGGAAGGGCCCGGAACACTGAAGCTTTCTTT

clone size: many
V gene: TRBV3-1
D gene: TRBD2
J gene: TRBJ2-1
CDR3 protein: CASSQEPGLAGFQSSYNEQFF
CDR3 DNA: TGTGCCAGCAGCCAAGAGCCCGGACTAGCGGGATTCCAAAGCTCCTACAATGAGCAGTTCTTC

clone size: many
V gene: TRBV15
D gene: NA
J gene: TRBJ1-1
CDR3 protein: CATSTDRWDTEAFF
CDR3 DNA: TGTGCCACCAGCACTGACAGGTGGGACACTGAAGCTTTCTTT

clone size: few
V gene: TRBV11-2
D gene: NA
J gene: TRBJ2-1
CDR3 protein: CASSSPRMAPYEQFF
CDR3 DNA: TGTGCCAGCAGCTCCCCCCGGATGGCGCCCTATGAGCAGTTCTTC

clone size: NA
V gene: TRBV7-2
D gene: NA
J gene: TRBJ2-3
CDR3 protein: CASSLAGAGTQYF
CDR3 DNA: TGTGCCAGCAGCTTAGCCGGAGCGGGTACGCAGTATTTT

clone size: few
V gene: TRBV3-1
D gene: NA
J gene: TRBJ1-5
CDR3 protein: CASSPRGGCQPQHF
CDR3 DNA: TGTGCCAGCAGCCCCCGGGGGGGCTGCCAGCCCCAGCATTTT

clone size: NA
V gene: TRBV5-5
D gene: TRBD1
J gene: TRBJ1-4
CDR3 protein: CASSLDGTGWEKLFF
CDR3 DNA: TGTGCCAGCAGCTTGGATGGGACAGGGTGGGAAAAACTGTTTTTT